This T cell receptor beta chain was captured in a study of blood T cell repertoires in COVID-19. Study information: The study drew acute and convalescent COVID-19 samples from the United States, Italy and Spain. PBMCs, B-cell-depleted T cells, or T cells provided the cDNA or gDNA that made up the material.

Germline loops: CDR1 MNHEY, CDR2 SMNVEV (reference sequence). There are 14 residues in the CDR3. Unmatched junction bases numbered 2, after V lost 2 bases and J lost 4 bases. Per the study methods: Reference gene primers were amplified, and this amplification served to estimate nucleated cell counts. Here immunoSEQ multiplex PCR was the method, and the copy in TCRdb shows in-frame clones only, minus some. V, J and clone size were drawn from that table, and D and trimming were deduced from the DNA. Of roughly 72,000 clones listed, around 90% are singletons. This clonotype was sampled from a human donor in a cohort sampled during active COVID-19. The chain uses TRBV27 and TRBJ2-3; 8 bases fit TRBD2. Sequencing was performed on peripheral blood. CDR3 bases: TGTGCCAGCAGTTTAGAGCGGGAGTCAGATACGCAGTATTTT. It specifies CASSLERESDTQYF.